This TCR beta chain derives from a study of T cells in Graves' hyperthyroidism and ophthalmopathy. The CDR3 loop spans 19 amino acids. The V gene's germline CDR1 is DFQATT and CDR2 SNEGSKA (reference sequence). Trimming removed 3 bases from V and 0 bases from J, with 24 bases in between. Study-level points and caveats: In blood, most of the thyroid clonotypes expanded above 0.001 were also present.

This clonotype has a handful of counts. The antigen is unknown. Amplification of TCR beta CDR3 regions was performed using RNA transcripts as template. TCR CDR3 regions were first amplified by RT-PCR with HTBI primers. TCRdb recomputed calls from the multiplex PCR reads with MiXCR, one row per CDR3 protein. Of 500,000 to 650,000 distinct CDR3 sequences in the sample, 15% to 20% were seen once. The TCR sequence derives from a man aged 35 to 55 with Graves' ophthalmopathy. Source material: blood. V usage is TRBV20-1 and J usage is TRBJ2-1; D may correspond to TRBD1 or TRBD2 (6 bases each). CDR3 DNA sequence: TGCAGTGCTAGTAGGGGGGAAGGTGGCAGGCTGAGCTCCTACAATGAGCAGTTCTTC. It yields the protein CSASRGEGGRLSSYNEQFF.